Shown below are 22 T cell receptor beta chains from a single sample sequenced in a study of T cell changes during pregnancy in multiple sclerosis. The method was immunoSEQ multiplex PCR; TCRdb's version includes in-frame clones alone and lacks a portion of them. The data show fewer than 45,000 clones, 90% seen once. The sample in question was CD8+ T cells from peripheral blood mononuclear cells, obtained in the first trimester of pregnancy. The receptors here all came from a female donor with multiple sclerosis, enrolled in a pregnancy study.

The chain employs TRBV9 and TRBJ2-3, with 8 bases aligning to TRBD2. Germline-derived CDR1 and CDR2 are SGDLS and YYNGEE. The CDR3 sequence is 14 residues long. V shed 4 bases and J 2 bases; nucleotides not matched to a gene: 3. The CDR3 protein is CASSRRGVTDTQYF. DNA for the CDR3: TGTGCCAGCAGCCGGCGGGGGGTCACAGATACGCAGTATTTT. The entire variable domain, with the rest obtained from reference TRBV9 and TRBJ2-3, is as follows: DSGVTQTPKHLITATGQRVTLRCSPRSGDLSVYWYQQSLDQGLQFLIQYYNGEERAKGNILERFSAQQFPDLHSELNLSSLELGDSALYFCASSRRGVTDTQYFGPGTRLTVL.

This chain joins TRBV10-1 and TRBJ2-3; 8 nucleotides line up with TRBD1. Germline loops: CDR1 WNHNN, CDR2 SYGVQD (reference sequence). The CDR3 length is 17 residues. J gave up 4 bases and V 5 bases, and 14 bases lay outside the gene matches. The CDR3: CASSPSPGQVGSDTQYF. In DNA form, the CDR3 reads TGCGCCAGCAGTCCTAGTCCGGGACAGGTAGGCTCAGATACGCAGTATTTT.

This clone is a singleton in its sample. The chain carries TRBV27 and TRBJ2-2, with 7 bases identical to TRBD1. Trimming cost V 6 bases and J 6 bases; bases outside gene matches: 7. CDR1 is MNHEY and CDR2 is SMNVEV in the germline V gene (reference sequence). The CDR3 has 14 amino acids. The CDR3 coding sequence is TGTGCCAGCAGAAAACTCGGGACAGCCGGGGAGCTGTTTTTT. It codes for CASRKLGTAGELFF.

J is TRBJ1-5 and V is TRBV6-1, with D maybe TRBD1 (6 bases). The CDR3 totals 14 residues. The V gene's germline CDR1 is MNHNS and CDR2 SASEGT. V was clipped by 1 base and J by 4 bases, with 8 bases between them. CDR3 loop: CASSEGTENQPQHF. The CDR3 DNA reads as TGTGCCAGCAGTGAAGGGACAGAGAATCAGCCCCAGCATTTT.

CDR3 sequence (DNA): TGCAGCGTTGTGGCCCCCGGTGACAGAGCTGAAGCTTTCTTT. Its protein is CSVVAPGDRAEAFF. The chain combines TRBV29-1 with TRBJ1-1; TRBD1 is a possible D gene (5 bases). CDR1 is SQVTM and CDR2 is ANQGSEA in the germline V gene. V gave up 4 bases and J gave up 6 bases, with 18 bases separating them. The CDR3 covers 14 residues.

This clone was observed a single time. Written as DNA, the CDR3 is TGTGCCAGCAGCCCGGGACTAGCGGGAGGTTGGACCGGGGAGCTGTTTTTT. Amino acids: CASSPGLAGGWTGELFF. V usage is TRBV27 and J usage is TRBJ2-2; 15 positions match TRBD2. V lost 6 bases to trimming and J lost 5 bases; unmatched junction nucleotides: 7. This CDR3 is built from 17 residues. CDR1 and CDR2 (germline): MNHEY, SMNVEV (reference sequence).

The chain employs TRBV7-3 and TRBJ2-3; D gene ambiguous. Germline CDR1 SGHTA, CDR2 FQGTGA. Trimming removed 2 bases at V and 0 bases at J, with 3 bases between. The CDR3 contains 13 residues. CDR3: CASSLLSTDTQYF. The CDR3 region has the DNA TGTGCCAGCAGCTTATTAAGCACAGATACGCAGTATTTT.

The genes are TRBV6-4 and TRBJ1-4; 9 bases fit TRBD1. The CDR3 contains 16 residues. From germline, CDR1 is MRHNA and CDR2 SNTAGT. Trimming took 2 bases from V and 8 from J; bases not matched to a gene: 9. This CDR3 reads CASSDQAGQGREKLFF. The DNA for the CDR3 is TGTGCCAGCAGTGACCAAGCGGGACAGGGAAGGGAAAAACTGTTTTTT.

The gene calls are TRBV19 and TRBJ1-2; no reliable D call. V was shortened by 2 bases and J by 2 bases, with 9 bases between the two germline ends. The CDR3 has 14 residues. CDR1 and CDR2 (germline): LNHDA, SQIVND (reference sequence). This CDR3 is CASSILSGNYGYTF. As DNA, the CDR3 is TGTGCCAGTAGTATATTGAGCGGGAACTATGGCTACACCTTC.

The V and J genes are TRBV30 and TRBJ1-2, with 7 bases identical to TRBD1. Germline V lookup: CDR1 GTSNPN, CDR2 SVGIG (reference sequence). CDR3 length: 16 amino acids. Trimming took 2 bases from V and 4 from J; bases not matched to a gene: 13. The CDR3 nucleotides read TGTGCCTGGAGTCCCCCGACAGGGAAAAAGAGCTATGGCTACACCTTC. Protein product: CAWSPPTGKKSYGYTF.

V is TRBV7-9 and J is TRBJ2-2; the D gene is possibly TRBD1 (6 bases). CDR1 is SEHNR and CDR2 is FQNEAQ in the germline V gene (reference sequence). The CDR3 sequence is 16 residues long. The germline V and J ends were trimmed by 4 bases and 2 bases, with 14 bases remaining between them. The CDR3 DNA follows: TGTGCCAGCAGCTCTAACCGGGACACCAACACCGGGGAGCTGTTTTTT. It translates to CASSSNRDTNTGELFF.

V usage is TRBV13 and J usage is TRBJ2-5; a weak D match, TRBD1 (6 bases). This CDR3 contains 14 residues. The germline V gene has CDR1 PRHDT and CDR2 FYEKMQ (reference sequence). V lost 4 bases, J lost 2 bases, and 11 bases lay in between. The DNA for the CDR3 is TGTGCCAGCAGCTCCCGGACAGAACAAGAGACCCAGTACTTC. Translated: CASSSRTEQETQYF.

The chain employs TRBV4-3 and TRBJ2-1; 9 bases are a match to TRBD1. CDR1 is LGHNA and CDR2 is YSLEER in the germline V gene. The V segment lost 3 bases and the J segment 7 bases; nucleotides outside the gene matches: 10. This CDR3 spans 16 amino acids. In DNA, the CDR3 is TGCGCCAGCAGCCAGTACTACGGGGACAGGGCGAATGAGCAGTTCTTC. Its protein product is CASSQYYGDRANEQFF.

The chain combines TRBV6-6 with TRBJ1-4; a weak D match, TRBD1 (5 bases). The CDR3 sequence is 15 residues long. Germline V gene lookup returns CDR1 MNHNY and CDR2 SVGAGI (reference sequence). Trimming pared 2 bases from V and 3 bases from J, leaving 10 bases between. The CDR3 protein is CASSYRGGPNEKLFF. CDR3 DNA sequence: TGTGCCAGCAGTTACCGCGGGGGACCTAATGAAAAACTGTTTTTT.

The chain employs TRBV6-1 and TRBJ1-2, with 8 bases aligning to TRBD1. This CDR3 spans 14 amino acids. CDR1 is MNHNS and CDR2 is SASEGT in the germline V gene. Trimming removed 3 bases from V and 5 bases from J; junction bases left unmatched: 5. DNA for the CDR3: TGTGCCAGCAGTGAGACAGGGGTCAGTTATGGCTACACCTTC. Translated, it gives CASSETGVSYGYTF.

The CDR3 DNA sequence: TGTGCCAGCAGCTTAAGAGGCGGTCTCACAGATACGCAGTATTTT. Translating it yields CASSLRGGLTDTQYF. The chain links TRBV7-8 to TRBJ2-3; no clear D. The CDR3 sequence is 15 residues long. Trimming removed 2 bases at V and 2 bases at J, with 11 bases between. Germline V gene lookup returns CDR1 SGHVS and CDR2 FQNEAQ.

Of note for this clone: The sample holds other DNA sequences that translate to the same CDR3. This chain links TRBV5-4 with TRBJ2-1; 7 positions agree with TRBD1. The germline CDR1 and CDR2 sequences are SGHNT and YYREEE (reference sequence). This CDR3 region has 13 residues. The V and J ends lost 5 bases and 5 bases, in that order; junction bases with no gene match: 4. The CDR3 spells CASRWDSHNEQFF. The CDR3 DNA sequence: TGTGCCAGCAGGTGGGACAGCCACAATGAGCAGTTCTTC.

Written as DNA, the CDR3 is TGTGCCAGCAGCAGAGGGGGCCTGGGGGACAGGGAAGCTTTCTTT. Its protein is CASSRGGLGDREAFF. The chain employs TRBV9 and TRBJ1-1, with 8 positions matching TRBD1. CDR3 length: 15 residues. The germline V gene encodes CDR1 SGDLS and CDR2 YYNGEE. V lost 4 bases to trimming and J lost 8 bases; unmatched junction nucleotides: 13. The whole variable domain, filled in from reference TRBV9 and TRBJ1-1, reads DSGVTQTPKHLITATGQRVTLRCSPRSGDLSVYWYQQSLDQGLQFLIQYYNGEERAKGNILERFSAQQFPDLHSELNLSSLELGDSALYFCASSRGGLGDREAFFGQGTRLTVV.

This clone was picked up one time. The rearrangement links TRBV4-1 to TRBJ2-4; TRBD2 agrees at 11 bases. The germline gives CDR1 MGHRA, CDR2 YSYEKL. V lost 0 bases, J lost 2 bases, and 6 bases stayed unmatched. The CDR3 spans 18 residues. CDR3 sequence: CASSQDPRLAGPKNIQYF. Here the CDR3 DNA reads TGCGCCAGCAGCCAAGATCCCCGACTAGCGGGGCCCAAAAACATTCAGTACTTC.

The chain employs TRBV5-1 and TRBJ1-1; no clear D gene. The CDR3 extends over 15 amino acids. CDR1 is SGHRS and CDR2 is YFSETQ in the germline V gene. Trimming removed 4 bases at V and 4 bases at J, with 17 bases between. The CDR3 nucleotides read TGCGCCAGCAGCCTCAGACACGGAGCGGTCACTGAAGCTTTCTTT. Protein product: CASSLRHGAVTEAFF.

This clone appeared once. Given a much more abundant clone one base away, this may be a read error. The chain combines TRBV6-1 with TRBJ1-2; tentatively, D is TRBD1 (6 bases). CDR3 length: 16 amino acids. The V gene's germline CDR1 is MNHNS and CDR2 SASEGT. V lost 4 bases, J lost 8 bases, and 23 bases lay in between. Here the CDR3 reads CASSATNGSRGRGYTF. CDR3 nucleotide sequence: TGTGCCAGCAGTGCAACTAACGGGTCCAGGGGTCGGGGCTACACCTTC.

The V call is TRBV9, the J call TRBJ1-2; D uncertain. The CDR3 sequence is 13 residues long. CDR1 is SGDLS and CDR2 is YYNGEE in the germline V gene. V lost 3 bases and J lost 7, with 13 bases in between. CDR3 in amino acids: CASSAPKEGGYTF. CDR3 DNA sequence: TGTGCCAGCAGCGCCCCAAAGGAGGGTGGCTACACCTTC.